The clone carrying this T cell receptor (beta chain) was picked up many times. The data derive from a study of spatial heterogeneity in lung cancer. Study-wide background: Raw-read counts averaged over ten per unique TCR and UMI combination.

Time point: sample taken at primary tumor resection. The input material, whole RNA from tumor, nontumor lung or frozen PBMC, was sequenced unsorted. The donors, fewer than 90 patients with untreated early-stage non-small cell lung cancer, provided the samples. Every individual TCR cDNA molecule carried its own unique molecular identifier, which allowed correction of PCR and sequencing errors. TCRdb called the 5' RACE reads again in MiXCR, with one record for every CDR3 protein. The table lists 40,000 to 55,000 distinct CDR3 sequences, approximately 6.9% of them singletons. The germline gives CDR1 SGHTA, CDR2 FQGNSA. CDR3 length equals 14 residues. V was shortened by 5 bases and J by 4 bases, with 12 bases between the two germline ends.

The sequences come from PBMCs, collected at surgery. The chain uses TRBV7-2 and TRBJ1-5; D perhaps matches TRBD1 (6 bases). This sequence originates from a female donor with early-stage non-small cell lung cancer. CDR3 in DNA: TGTGCCAGCAGCCACGGACAGATTAATCAGCCCCAGCATTTT. Protein sequence: CASSHGQINQPQHF.